The 25 T cell receptor beta chains given below trace back to one sample, sequenced in a study of T cell repertoires in cytomegalovirus infection. Their antigens are not known. TCRdb redid the calling of the reads with MiXCR, one entry per CDR3 protein. The table has more than 110,000 distinct CDR3 sequences, roughly a third seen once; the top ten hold about 50%. Sample: CD8+ T cells from cultured PBMCs, taken from culture after CMV antigen stimulation. The receptors were gathered from a human donor in good health (CMV status not recorded). Some clones in this sample may be carry-over from other donors' samples.

This clonotype was seen only a few times. The chain joins TRBV9 to TRBJ1-1; D is ambiguous. V was trimmed by 4 bases and J by 7 bases, leaving 11 bases between them. The CDR3 extends over 12 amino acids. Per germline, CDR1 SGDLS and CDR2 YYNGEE. The CDR3 region has the DNA TGTGCCAGCAGCTCAAACAGTAATGAAGCTTTCTTT. This sequence encodes CASSSNSNEAFF.

This clonotype has a count of ten or more. This chain connects TRBV27 to TRBJ2-5, with TRBD2 as a possible D gene (6 bases). Trimming stripped 3 bases from V and 1 base from J, with 12 bases between. CDR1 MNHEY and CDR2 SMNVEV come from the germline V gene (reference sequence). This CDR3 region has 15 residues. The CDR3 bases are TGTGCCAGCAGTTTGGGAGGATATCTCCAAGAGACCCAGTACTTC. Translated, it gives CASSLGGYLQETQYF.

V is TRBV19 and J is TRBJ2-1; TRBD2 matches 11 bases. Trimming cost V 0 bases and J 12 bases; bases outside gene matches: 7. Germline V gene lookup returns CDR1 LNHDA and CDR2 SQIVND (reference sequence). This CDR3 comprises 15 residues. CDR3 bases: TGTGCCAGTAGTATAGATGGGACTAGCGGATTCGGGCAGTTCTTC. Its protein is CASSIDGTSGFGQFF.

This chain links TRBV7-2 with TRBJ2-1; TRBD2 matches 8 bases. The CDR3 is 15 residues long. Losses at the gene ends were 6 bases for V and 8 bases for J; bases not matched to a gene: 12. Germline V gives CDR1 SGHTA, CDR2 FQGNSA. CDR3 bases: TGTGCCAGCAGTACACCGAGGCGGGGGGCCTATGAGCAGTTCTTC. As protein: CASSTPRRGAYEQFF.

The CDR3 protein is CASSLGQGRLGDTF. DNA for the CDR3: TGTGCCAGCAGCCTGGGGCAGGGGCGTCTTGGTGACACCTTC. The J gene is TRBJ1-2, the V gene TRBV5-6, with D perhaps TRBD1 (6 bases). V lost 4 bases and J 12 bases, leaving 22 bases between the germline ends. The CDR3 is 14 amino acids. The germline CDR1 and CDR2 sequences are SGHDT and YYEEEE.

The chain links TRBV4-2 to TRBJ2-1, with 12 bases matching TRBD2. Germline V gene lookup returns CDR1 LGHNA and CDR2 YNFKEQ. The trim removed 3 bases at V and 7 bases at J, leaving 7 bases unmatched. The length of the CDR3 is 16 residues. CDR3 region: CASSHHLAGGENEQFF. In nucleotides, the CDR3 is TGTGCCAGCAGCCATCACCTAGCGGGGGGGGAGAATGAGCAGTTCTTC.

On this clonotype: This clone may be a read error of a much larger clone one base away. This sequence joins TRBV12-3 or TRBV12-4 and TRBJ2-3, with D tentatively TRBD1 or TRBD2 (5 bases each). V was pared by 5 bases and J by 5 bases, with 20 bases between. The CDR3 loop spans 16 amino acids. The CDR3 sequence: CASSPPTSGPRDTQYF. DNA for the CDR3: TGTGCCAGCAGTCCTCCTACATCGGGGCCCAGAGATACGCAGTATTTT.

The rearrangement uses TRBV4-1 and TRBJ1-2, with D possibly being TRBD1 (6 bases). V was cut by 2 bases and J by 5 bases, with 9 bases left in between. The CDR3 spans 13 residues. In germline, CDR1 is MGHRA, CDR2 YSYEKL. Written as DNA, the CDR3 is TGCGCCAGCAGCCAAATCACAGGGTATGGCTACACCTTC. The encoded protein is CASSQITGYGYTF.

The rearrangement uses TRBV12-3 or TRBV12-4 and TRBJ2-7, with 7 bases that match TRBD2. The CDR3 covers 14 residues. V shed 7 bases and J 0 bases; nucleotides not matched to a gene: 6. The CDR3 DNA sequence: TGTGCCAGCACTCAAGCGGGGTACTCCTACGAGCAGTACTTC. Protein sequence: CASTQAGYSYEQYF.

This clonotype has just a few counts. This chain joins TRBV19 and TRBJ1-1; D unclear. V lost 7 bases, J lost 6 bases, and 15 bases lay in between. The germline CDR1 and CDR2 sequences are LNHDA and SQIVND (reference sequence). This CDR3 spans 13 amino acids. CDR3 loop: CASTRDFGAEAFF. The CDR3, as DNA: TGTGCCAGTACCCGGGATTTTGGAGCTGAAGCTTTCTTT.

This clonotype was counted only a few times. The V and J genes are TRBV7-6 and TRBJ1-4; 7 nucleotides align to TRBD1. This CDR3 contains 15 residues. Germline V gene data show CDR1 as SGHVS and CDR2 as FNYEAQ. The V segment lost 1 base and the J segment 7 bases; nucleotides outside the gene matches: 6. The CDR3 reads CASSLGGGSGEKLFF. CDR3 DNA: TGTGCCAGCAGCTTAGGAGGGGGCAGCGGTGAAAAACTGTTTTTT.

This sequence joins TRBV2 and TRBJ1-2; 9 bases fit TRBD1. The CDR3 consists of 15 residues. CDR1 SNHLY and CDR2 FYNNEI come from the germline V gene. With V trimmed by 2 bases and J by 5 bases, 6 bases remained unmatched. The CDR3 DNA reads as TGTGCCAGCAGTGAAACCCGGGACAGGGTGTATGGCTACACCTTC. It encodes CASSETRDRVYGYTF.

This rearrangement joins TRBV20-1 to TRBJ1-2; D not resolved. CDR1 DFQATT and CDR2 SNEGSKA come from the germline V gene (reference sequence). The V end lost 3 bases, the J end lost 1 base, and 3 bases lay between the germline ends. This CDR3 region has 11 residues. Here the CDR3 reads CSASINYGYTF. DNA of the CDR3: TGCAGTGCTAGTATTAACTATGGCTACACCTTC.

The V and J genes are TRBV11-1 and TRBJ2-2, with D perhaps TRBD1 or TRBD2 (5 bases each). Trimming left V 2 bases short and J 4 bases short, with 11 bases between. Germline V gene lookup returns CDR1 SGHAT and CDR2 FQDESV (reference sequence). This CDR3 region has 15 residues. As DNA, the CDR3 is TGTGCCAGCAGCTTATATTCAGGGACCACCGGGGAGCTGTTTTTT. This codes for CASSLYSGTTGELFF.

There are many counts of this clonotype. This chain connects TRBV7-2 to TRBJ2-7; no firm D call. Trimming took 1 base from V and 0 from J, leaving 10 bases between them. The CDR3 is 15 amino acids. Germline CDR1 is SGHTA and CDR2 is FQGNSA. CDR3 bases: TGTGCCAGCAGCTTAGAGGTGGGCCCCTCCTACGAGCAGTACTTC. Translating it yields CASSLEVGPSYEQYF. Based on the CDR3 plus reference TRBV7-2 and TRBJ2-7, the full variable domain is GAGVSQSPSNKVTEKGKDVELRCDPISGHTALYWYRQSLGQGLEFLIYFQGNSAPDKSGLPSDRFSAERTGGSVSTLTIQRTQQEDSAVYLCASSLEVGPSYEQYFGPGTRLTVT.

This clonotype was observed a few times. The J gene is TRBJ1-1, the V gene TRBV5-6; D not resolved. V was clipped by 1 base and J by 6 bases, with 10 bases between them. From germline, CDR1 is SGHDT and CDR2 YYEEEE. The CDR3 sequence is 13 residues long. This CDR3 is CASSLLGGPEAFF. DNA for the CDR3: TGTGCCAGCAGCTTGTTAGGAGGCCCTGAAGCTTTCTTT.

This clonotype was detected only a few times. DNA of the CDR3: TGCAGTGGGGGCAGCTACGAGCAGTACTTC. Translating it yields CSGGSYEQYF. The V and J genes are TRBV20-1 and TRBJ2-7; TRBD1 might be the D (5 bases). The CDR3 spans 10 residues. Germline V gene sequence: CDR1 DFQATT, CDR2 SNEGSKA (reference sequence). Trimming shortened V by 7 bases and J by 3 bases, and 7 bases separated the two germline ends.

This clonotype turned up a few times. The V and J genes are TRBV19 and TRBJ1-1; TRBD1 aligns across 11 bases. The CDR3 has 14 residues. Germline CDR1 is LNHDA and CDR2 is SQIVND (reference sequence). V was clipped by 5 bases and J by 6 bases; unmatched bases: 5. The CDR3 sequence: CASSFGQGAAEAFF. In DNA form, the CDR3 reads TGTGCCAGTAGTTTCGGACAGGGGGCGGCTGAAGCTTTCTTT.

This chain joins TRBV5-4 and TRBJ2-3; TRBD1 matches 10 bases. After removal of 4 bases from V and 3 bases from J, the junction contained 11 bases not matched to a gene. Germline V gene data show CDR1 as SGHNT and CDR2 as YYREEE (reference sequence). CDR3 length: 17 amino acids. The CDR3 region is CASSAIVGQGWTDTQYF. CDR3 sequence (DNA): TGTGCCAGCAGCGCGATTGTGGGACAGGGGTGGACAGATACGCAGTATTTT.

This clonotype appeared a few times. The DNA for the CDR3 is TGTGCCAGCAGCCAAGAATTCGGGCAGGGGTCGATCACTGAAGCTTTCTTT. Residues: CASSQEFGQGSITEAFF. The rearrangement uses TRBV4-2 and TRBJ1-1; TRBD1 might be the D (6 bases). Trimming shortened V by 0 bases and J by 4 bases, and 18 bases separated the two germline ends. The CDR3 runs 17 residues. The germline CDR1 and CDR2 sequences are LGHNA and YNFKEQ.

This chain connects TRBV29-1 to TRBJ2-1, with 11 bases matching TRBD2. V lost 7 bases to trimming and J lost 8 bases; unmatched junction nucleotides: 7. CDR1 is SQVTM and CDR2 is ANQGSEA in the germline V gene. This CDR3 spans 13 amino acids. As DNA, the CDR3 is TGCAGCGCTAGACTAGCGGGGCTGGATGAGCAGTTCTTC. Amino acids: CSARLAGLDEQFF.

J is TRBJ2-7 and V is TRBV7-1; the D is unclear. TRBV7-1 is flagged as an ORF with uncertain function. This CDR3 has 12 residues. V was shortened by 10 bases and J by 0 bases, with 10 bases between the two germline ends. Written as DNA, the CDR3 is TGTGCCACTGTCGGAAACTCCTACGAGCAGTACTTC. The encoded protein is CATVGNSYEQYF.

This clonotype showed up many times. The chain combines TRBV27 with TRBJ2-1; TRBD1 or TRBD2 may be the D gene (5 bases each). The V gene's germline CDR1 is MNHEY and CDR2 SMNVEV (reference sequence). The V gene lost 7 bases and the J gene lost 1 base, with 11 bases spanning the gap. The CDR3 totals 14 residues. Here the CDR3 DNA reads TGTGCCAGCAAGGGGACGTTGTCCTACAATGAGCAGTTCTTC. Protein product: CASKGTLSYNEQFF.

This chain links TRBV7-9 with TRBJ2-7; 7 nucleotides line up with TRBD2. Germline-derived CDR1 and CDR2 are SEHNR and FQNEAQ (reference sequence). Trimming took 5 bases from V and 4 from J; bases not matched to a gene: 11. The CDR3 is 15 residues long. The CDR3 DNA follows: TGTGCCAGCAGCGAAAGCGGGGCGTACTTTTACGAGCAGTACTTC. It yields the protein CASSESGAYFYEQYF.

The V call is TRBV27, the J call TRBJ2-1; 10 bases are a match to TRBD2. V was clipped by 4 bases and J by 10 bases; unmatched bases: 4. CDR1 is MNHEY and CDR2 is SMNVEV in the germline V gene (reference sequence). The CDR3 has 13 amino acids. CDR3 in DNA: TGTGCCAGCAGTTCCGCACTAGCGGGGGAGCAGTTCTTC. The encoded protein is CASSSALAGEQFF.